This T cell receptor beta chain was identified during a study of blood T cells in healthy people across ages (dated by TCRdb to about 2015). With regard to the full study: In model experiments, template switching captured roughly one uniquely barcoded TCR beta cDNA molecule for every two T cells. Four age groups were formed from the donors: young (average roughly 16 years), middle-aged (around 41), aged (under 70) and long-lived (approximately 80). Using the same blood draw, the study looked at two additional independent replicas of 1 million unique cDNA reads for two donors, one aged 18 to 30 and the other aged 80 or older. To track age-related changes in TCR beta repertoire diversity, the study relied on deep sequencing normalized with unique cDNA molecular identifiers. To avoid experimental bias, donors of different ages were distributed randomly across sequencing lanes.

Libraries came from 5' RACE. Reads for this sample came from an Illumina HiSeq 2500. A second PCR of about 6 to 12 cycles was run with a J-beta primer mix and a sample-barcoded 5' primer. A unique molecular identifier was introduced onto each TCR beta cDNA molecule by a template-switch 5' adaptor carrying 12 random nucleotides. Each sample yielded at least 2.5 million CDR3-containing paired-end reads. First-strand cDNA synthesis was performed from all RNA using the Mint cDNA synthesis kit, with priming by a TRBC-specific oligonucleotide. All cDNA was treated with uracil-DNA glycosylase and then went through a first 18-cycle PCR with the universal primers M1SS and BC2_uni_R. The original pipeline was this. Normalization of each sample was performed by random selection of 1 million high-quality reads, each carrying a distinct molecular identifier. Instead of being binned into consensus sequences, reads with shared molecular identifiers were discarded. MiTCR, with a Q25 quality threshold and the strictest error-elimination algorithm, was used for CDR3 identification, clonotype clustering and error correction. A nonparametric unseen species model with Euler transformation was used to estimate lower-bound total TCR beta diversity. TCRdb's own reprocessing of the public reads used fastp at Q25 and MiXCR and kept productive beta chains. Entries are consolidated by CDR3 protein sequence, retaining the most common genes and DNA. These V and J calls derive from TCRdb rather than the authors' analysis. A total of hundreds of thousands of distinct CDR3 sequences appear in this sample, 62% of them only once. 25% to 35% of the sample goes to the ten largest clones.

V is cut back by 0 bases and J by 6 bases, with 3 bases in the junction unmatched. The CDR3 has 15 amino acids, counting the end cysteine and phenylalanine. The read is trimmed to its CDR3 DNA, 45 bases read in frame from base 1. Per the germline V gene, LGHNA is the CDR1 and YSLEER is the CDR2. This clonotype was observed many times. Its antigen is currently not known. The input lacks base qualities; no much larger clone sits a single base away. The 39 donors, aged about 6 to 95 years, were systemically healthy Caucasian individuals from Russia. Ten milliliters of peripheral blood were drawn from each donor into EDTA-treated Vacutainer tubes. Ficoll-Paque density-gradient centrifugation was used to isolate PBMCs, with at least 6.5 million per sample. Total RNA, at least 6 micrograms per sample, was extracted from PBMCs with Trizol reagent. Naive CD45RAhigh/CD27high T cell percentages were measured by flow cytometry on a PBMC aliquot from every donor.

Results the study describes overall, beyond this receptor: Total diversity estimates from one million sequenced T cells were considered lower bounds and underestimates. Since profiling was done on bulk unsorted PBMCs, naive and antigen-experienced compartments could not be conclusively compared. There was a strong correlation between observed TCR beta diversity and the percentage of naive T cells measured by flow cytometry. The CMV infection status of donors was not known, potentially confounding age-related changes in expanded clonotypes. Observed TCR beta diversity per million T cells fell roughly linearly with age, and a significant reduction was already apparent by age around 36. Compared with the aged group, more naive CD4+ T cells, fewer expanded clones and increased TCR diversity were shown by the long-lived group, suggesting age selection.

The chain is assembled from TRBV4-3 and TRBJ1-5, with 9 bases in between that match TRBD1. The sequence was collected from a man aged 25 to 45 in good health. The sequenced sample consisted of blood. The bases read TGCGCCAGCAGCCAAGATCCACAGGGGGCTCAGCCCCAGCATTTT. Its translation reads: CASSQDPQGAQPQHF.